These 3 T cell receptor beta chains share one sample of origin, sequenced in a study of CD8 T cells in Susac syndrome. Random hexamers primed reverse transcription of about 0.45 to 1 ug RNA. TCRdb itself ran the immunoSEQ multiplex PCR reads through MiXCR, one entry per CDR3 protein. The table lists under 200,000 distinct CDR3 sequences, roughly nine tenths of them singletons. The sequencing input was CD4+ T cells from PBMCs. The receptors come from a human donor with Susac syndrome.

The chain joins TRBV29-1 to TRBJ1-4; D gene unclear. Germline CDR1 is SQVTM and CDR2 is ANQGSEA. The V end was cut by 4 bases, the J end by 7 bases, with 10 bases between. This CDR3 is built from 12 residues. CDR3: CSVGLKGEKLFF. The CDR3 nucleotides are TGCAGCGTTGGTCTCAAGGGTGAAAAACTGTTTTTT.

This chain uses TRBV4-1 with TRBJ1-2; the D gene is possibly TRBD1 (5 bases). The ends were cut back, 2 bases at V and 4 bases at J, with 11 bases in the middle. From germline, CDR1 is MGHRA and CDR2 YSYEKL. This CDR3 has 14 amino acids. The CDR3 region is CASSQRQIFYGYTF. The DNA of the CDR3 is TGCGCCAGCAGCCAAAGACAGATTTTCTATGGCTACACCTTC.

In this sample, this clonotype turned up a few times. The V and J genes are TRBV7-2 and TRBJ2-3, with 10 bases matching TRBD2. Germline trimming cut 6 bases from V and 0 bases from J; bases unmatched to any gene: 3. Germline V gene lookup returns CDR1 SGHTA and CDR2 FQGNSA. This CDR3 has 15 residues. The CDR3 DNA follows: TGTGCCAGCAGTTTTAGCGGGGGGAGCACAGATACGCAGTATTTT. Its protein product is CASSFSGGSTDTQYF.